The next 25 T cell receptor beta chains were all read from a single sample in a study of identifying expanded T cells in peripheral blood (dated by TCRdb to about 2019). Library generation was performed with the immunoSEQ multiplex PCR assay. TCRdb stores this immuneACCESS table with in-frame sequences only. Part of the clones is absent; in the studies checked, under half of the shortfall reflects unresolved V genes, and no reason is known for the rest. The table for this sample lists over 100,000 clones; about nine tenths of them were counted only once. The ten largest make up 7.5% to 10% of the sample. Sequenced: blood. These receptors came from a person aged 18 to 75 in good health.

The chain couples TRBV7-8 to TRBJ2-7; TRBD2 matches 9 bases. J gave up 1 base and V 4 bases, and 8 bases lay outside the gene matches. CDR1 is SGHVS and CDR2 is FQNEAQ in the germline V gene. This CDR3 spans 16 amino acids. The CDR3 sequence is CASSSPSGKISYEQYF. The CDR3 nucleotides are TGTGCCAGCAGCTCGCCTAGCGGGAAAATTTCCTACGAGCAGTACTTC.

The chain links TRBV4-2 to TRBJ2-1; D is ambiguous. The CDR3 is 13 amino acids. Trimming stripped 1 base from V and 4 bases from J, with 5 bases between. Germline V gene lookup returns CDR1 LGHNA and CDR2 YNFKEQ. The CDR3 DNA sequence: TGTGCCAGCAGCCAAGCCCAGTACAATGAGCAGTTCTTC. This sequence encodes CASSQAQYNEQFF.

The gene calls are TRBV7-2 and TRBJ1-6; a weak D match, TRBD1 (5 bases). This CDR3 region has 13 residues. Germline CDR1 is SGHTA and CDR2 is FQGNSA. V was clipped by 3 bases and J by 10 bases, with 10 bases between them. This CDR3 is CASSFPGSSPLHF. CDR3 bases: TGTGCCAGCAGCTTTCCAGGGTCCTCACCCCTCCACTTT.

This clone appeared a single time. V usage is TRBV6-6 and J usage is TRBJ2-7, with a tentative D call TRBD2 (5 bases). Trimming left V 6 bases short and J 7 bases short, with 13 bases between. In germline, CDR1 is MNHNY, CDR2 SVGAGI (reference sequence). The CDR3 loop spans 12 amino acids. The CDR3 loop is CASRTNGDEQYF. The DNA of the CDR3 is TGTGCCAGCAGGACGAACGGGGATGAGCAGTACTTC.

This chain joins TRBV7-8 and TRBJ2-7; 7 positions match TRBD2. Germline V CDR1 and CDR2: SGHVS, FQNEAQ. Trimming took 11 bases from V and 2 from J; bases not matched to a gene: 12. The CDR3 spans 14 residues. The CDR3 coding sequence is TGTGCCCGCCGCCGGGGGGACGGAACCTACGAGCAGTACTTC. It translates to CARRRGDGTYEQYF.

This clone was observed a single time. This chain connects TRBV19 to TRBJ1-2; D not certain. CDR1 is LNHDA and CDR2 is SQIVND in the germline V gene (reference sequence). The CDR3 has 15 residues. Trimming shortened V by 6 bases and J by 1 base, and 15 bases separated the two germline ends. The CDR3 is CASSPMPGGNYGYTF. The CDR3 nucleotides are TGTGCCAGTAGCCCGATGCCCGGAGGTAACTATGGCTACACCTTC.

The gene calls are TRBV2 and TRBJ1-2; no reliable D call. Germline V gene data show CDR1 as SNHLY and CDR2 as FYNNEI. The CDR3 is made up of 13 amino acids. Trimming took 4 bases from V and 3 from J, leaving 9 bases between them. Here the CDR3 DNA reads TGTGCCAGCAGTGTAAGCGTAGACTATGGCTACACCTTC. It is translated as CASSVSVDYGYTF.

The CDR3, as DNA: TGTGCCAGCAGTGAATACATTGAAGCTTTCTTT. Its translation is CASSEYIEAFF. V gene TRBV25-1 combines with J gene TRBJ1-1; D call uncertain. CDR3 length: 11 amino acids. Germline V CDR1 and CDR2: MGHDK, SYGVNS. Trimming cost V 0 bases and J 7 bases, with 3 bases left between them.

This clone showed up just once. The rearrangement uses TRBV2 and TRBJ2-7; D call uncertain. Germline CDR1 reads SNHLY; CDR2 reads FYNNEI. The germline V and J ends were trimmed by 2 bases and 2 bases, with 4 bases remaining between them. The CDR3 runs 12 residues. DNA of the CDR3: TGTGCCAGCAGTGAATTGGCCTACGAGCAGTACTTC. Amino acid sequence: CASSELAYEQYF. The full variable domain, with the rest looked up from reference TRBV2 and TRBJ2-7, is EPEVTQTPSHQVTQMGQEVILRCVPISNHLYFYWYRQILGQKVEFLVSFYNNEISEKSEIFDDQFSVERPDGSNFTLKIRSTKLEDSAMYFCASSELAYEQYFGPGTRLTVT.

V gene TRBV18 combines with J gene TRBJ2-7, with 9 bases that match TRBD1. Germline CDR1 KGHSH, CDR2 LQKENI. V lost 3 bases, J lost 3 bases, and 6 bases stayed unmatched. The CDR3 extends over 15 amino acids. The DNA of the CDR3 is TGTGCCAGCTCACCCACTGGGACAGGGATCTACGAGCAGTACTTC. Translation gives CASSPTGTGIYEQYF.

The chain is built from TRBV5-1 and TRBJ2-7; D possibly corresponds to TRBD2 (6 bases). CDR3 length: 13 residues. The germline gives CDR1 SGHRS, CDR2 YFSETQ. The V gene lost 4 bases and the J gene lost 7 bases, with 15 bases spanning the gap. The DNA of the CDR3 is TGCGCCAGCAGCCGGGGGTCGGGAGCGGAGCAGTACTTC. This codes for CASSRGSGAEQYF.

This clone was recorded only once. The rearrangement uses TRBV2 and TRBJ1-3, with D possibly TRBD1 on 6 matching bases. CDR1 is SNHLY, CDR2 FYNNEI, per germline. The V gene lost 6 bases and the J gene lost 7 bases, with 10 bases spanning the gap. The CDR3 loop spans 12 amino acids. CDR3 sequence reads: CASSQTGNTIYF. DNA for the CDR3: TGTGCCAGCAGCCAAACAGGGAACACCATATATTTT.

In this sample, this clone turned up a few times. The J gene is TRBJ1-2, the V gene TRBV27, with D perhaps TRBD1 (5 bases). The CDR3 covers 14 residues. Germline loops: CDR1 MNHEY, CDR2 SMNVEV (reference sequence). Trimming stripped 2 bases from V and 6 bases from J, with 13 bases between. CDR3 loop: CASSLAQGYDGYTF. The CDR3 DNA sequence: TGTGCCAGCAGTTTAGCCCAGGGCTATGATGGCTACACCTTC.

V gene TRBV5-4 combines with J gene TRBJ2-7; 9 bases are a match to TRBD1. CDR3 length: 14 residues. CDR1 SGHNT and CDR2 YYREEE come from the germline V gene (reference sequence). The junction had 8 bases not matched to a gene; V was cut back by 4 bases and J by 6 bases. The CDR3 protein is CASSQGQGGREQYF. In nucleotides, the CDR3 is TGTGCCAGCAGCCAGGGACAGGGTGGGCGCGAGCAGTACTTC.

The chain recombines TRBV29-1 with TRBJ1-2; D may be TRBD1 (5 bases). This CDR3 region has 13 residues. Germline CDR1 is SQVTM and CDR2 is ANQGSEA. Trimming shortened V by 2 bases and J by 8 bases, and 15 bases separated the two germline ends. CDR3 residues: CSVEREGLGGYTF. In DNA form, the CDR3 reads TGCAGCGTTGAAAGGGAGGGGCTGGGGGGCTACACCTTC.

This chain uses TRBV4-1 with TRBJ1-1; maybe TRBD1 (6 bases). V lost 0 bases, J lost 0 bases, and 8 bases lay in between. Looked up from germline, CDR1 is MGHRA and CDR2 is YSYEKL. The CDR3 spans 15 residues. The CDR3 loop is CASSQETGVNTEAFF. The DNA for the CDR3 is TGCGCCAGCAGCCAAGAGACAGGAGTGAACACTGAAGCTTTCTTT.

The V gene is TRBV27, the J gene TRBJ1-1; 7 positions match TRBD1. The CDR3 is made up of 15 amino acids. The germline CDR1 and CDR2 sequences are MNHEY and SMNVEV (reference sequence). V shed 1 base and J 3 bases; nucleotides not matched to a gene: 5. The CDR3 protein is CASSLLGTEDTEAFF. In DNA, the CDR3 is TGTGCCAGCAGTTTATTAGGGACAGAGGACACTGAAGCTTTCTTT.

The rearrangement uses TRBV5-1 and TRBJ2-7; weak D call: TRBD2 (6 bases). Deletions cut 4 bases from V and 2 bases from J, with 16 bases between. CDR1 and CDR2 from the germline V gene are SGHRS and YFSETQ. The CDR3 has 15 amino acids. This chain's CDR3 is CASSPLTGDTYEQYF. DNA for the CDR3: TGCGCCAGCAGCCCCCTAACGGGAGATACCTACGAGCAGTACTTC.

The chain recombines TRBV6-5 with TRBJ1-2, with D perhaps matching TRBD1 (6 bases). This CDR3 has 11 residues. The V and J ends lost 2 bases and 8 bases respectively, with 6 bases between them. CDR1 is MNHEY and CDR2 is SVGAGI in the germline V gene. CDR3 region: CASSYQGGYTF. CDR3 bases: TGTGCCAGCAGTTACCAGGGGGGCTACACCTTC.

The J gene is TRBJ1-5, the V gene TRBV30, with a weak D call TRBD1 (5 bases). The germline gives CDR1 GTSNPN, CDR2 SVGIG (reference sequence). The CDR3 covers 13 residues. Trimming took off 7 bases at V and 3 bases at J, with 13 bases between the two ends. CDR3 in amino acids: CALGGFPNQPQHF. The CDR3 DNA follows: TGTGCCTTGGGGGGGTTCCCCAATCAGCCCCAGCATTTT.

V gene TRBV27 combines with J gene TRBJ1-2; possibly TRBD1 for D (5 bases). Germline CDR1 is MNHEY and CDR2 is SMNVEV (reference sequence). Trimming pared 5 bases from V and 4 bases from J, leaving 14 bases between. This CDR3 comprises 14 residues. The CDR3 sequence: CASSPRDRGYGYTF. The DNA for the CDR3 is TGTGCCAGCAGTCCTAGAGATAGGGGCTATGGCTACACCTTC.

DNA for the CDR3: TGTGCCAGCAGCCGAGGACAGGGGGGGGATACGCAGCATTTT. Translating it yields CASSRGQGGDTQHF. The V and J genes are TRBV7-2 and TRBJ2-3; TRBD1 matches at 10 bases. TRBJ1-5 matches the DNA end more closely, so the J call is doubtful. There are 14 residues in the CDR3. CDR1 and CDR2 from the germline V gene are SGHTA and FQGNSA.

V gene TRBV28 combines with J gene TRBJ1-1, with 7 bases identical to TRBD1. Germline loops: CDR1 MDHEN, CDR2 SYDVKM. There are 13 residues in the CDR3. J was trimmed by 6 bases and V by 6 bases; bases with no gene match: 7. The CDR3 nucleotides are TGTGCCAGCAGGCGAACAGGGGCCTCTGAAGCTTTCTTT. Translation gives CASRRTGASEAFF.

The gene calls are TRBV7-2 and TRBJ1-5; D remains ambiguous. V lost 5 bases to trimming and J lost 1 base, with 18 bases between them. The CDR3 spans 17 residues. The germline CDR1 and CDR2 sequences are SGHTA and FQGNSA. CDR3 coding DNA: TGTGCCAGCAGCCCTCGAGGGAGGGTCTACAGCAATCAGCCCCAGCATTTT. Protein: CASSPRGRVYSNQPQHF.

The gene calls are TRBV2 and TRBJ2-7; D is ambiguous. The CDR3 consists of 11 residues. CDR1 and CDR2 from the germline V gene are SNHLY and FYNNEI. V lost 7 bases, J lost 8 bases, and 12 bases lay in between. For the CDR3, the DNA is TGTGCCAGCACGGGCATCGAGAAGCAGTACTTC. Its protein is CASTGIEKQYF. Variable domain in full (rest from reference TRBV2 and TRBJ2-7): EPEVTQTPSHQVTQMGQEVILRCVPISNHLYFYWYRQILGQKVEFLVSFYNNEISEKSEIFDDQFSVERPDGSNFTLKIRSTKLEDSAMYFCASTGIEKQYFGPGTRLTVT.